Presented here are 12 T cell receptor beta chains from one specimen sequenced in a study of vaccination effects on CD4 cells after COVID-19. Antigen-specific CD4+ T cells were expanded (with viral peptide pools) by the ViraFEST assay ahead of sequencing. Cultured cells yielded isolated CD4+ T cells after about ten days. Every participant took two doses of the BNT162b2 or mRNA-1273 vaccine. No antigen has been assigned to these receptors. TCRdb's table, derived via immunoSEQ multiplex PCR, lists solely in-frame clones and lacks some. In the table there are about 33,000 clones, almost 85% of which are singletons. This sample comprised CD4+ T cells from PBMCs cultured with HCoV-NL63 spike peptides, obtained after COVID-19 vaccination. The receptors stem from a human donor who received a COVID-19 vaccine. Some clones in this sample may be carry-over from other donors' samples.

This chain links TRBV4-2 with TRBJ1-5; D not resolved. Deletions cut 0 bases from V and 3 bases from J, with 12 bases between. Germline V gives CDR1 LGHNA, CDR2 YNFKEQ. CDR3 size: 16 residues. CDR3 sequence: CASSQDIRAPNQPQHF. The CDR3 DNA follows: TGTGCCAGCAGCCAAGATATCCGGGCCCCCAATCAGCCCCAGCATTTT.

The rearrangement links TRBV5-4 to TRBJ2-5; 8 bases agree with TRBD1. V lost 2 bases and J lost 5; bases outside the gene matches: 5. The CDR3 has 14 amino acids. The germline V gene has CDR1 SGHNT and CDR2 YYREEE (reference sequence). CDR3 coding DNA: TGTGCCAGCAGCTTCTCTACAGGGGGGGAGACCCAGTACTTC. It translates to CASSFSTGGETQYF. Together with reference TRBV5-4 and TRBJ2-5, the CDR3 gives the full variable domain: ETGVTQSPTHLIKTRGQQVTLRCSSQSGHNTVSWYQQALGQGPQFIFQYYREEENGRGNFPPRFSGLQFPNYSSELNVNALELDDSALYLCASSFSTGGETQYFGPGTRLLVL.

The chain carries TRBV6-5 and TRBJ1-3; unclear D gene. V lost 6 bases to trimming and J lost 4 bases, with 13 bases between them. This CDR3 contains 14 residues. Germline CDR1 reads MNHEY; CDR2 reads SVGAGI. CDR3 amino acids: CASRQYSGGNTIYF. The CDR3 DNA follows: TGTGCCAGCAGGCAGTACTCTGGAGGAAACACCATATATTTT.

The chain couples TRBV6-6 to TRBJ2-5; possible D gene TRBD2, 6 bases. Deletions cut 10 bases from V and 4 bases from J, with 16 bases between. Germline V CDR1 and CDR2: MNHNY, SVGAGI (reference sequence). This CDR3 is built from 13 residues. This chain's CDR3 is CATLQGAGETQYF. CDR3 coding DNA: TGTGCCACCCTCCAGGGAGCGGGAGAGACCCAGTACTTC.

The chain combines TRBV7-9 with TRBJ1-1; D is ambiguous. This CDR3 region has 15 residues. The V gene lost 0 bases and the J gene lost 3 bases, with 11 bases spanning the gap. CDR1 is SEHNR and CDR2 is FQNEAQ in the germline V gene (reference sequence). The CDR3 loop reads CASSLAPPRDTEAFF. Written as DNA, the CDR3 is TGTGCCAGCAGCTTAGCCCCCCCCCGCGACACTGAAGCTTTCTTT.

The chain recombines TRBV10-1 with TRBJ1-6; D is uncertain. The CDR3 totals 13 residues. Trimming took off 0 bases at V and 7 bases at J, with 4 bases between the two ends. Germline-derived CDR1 and CDR2 are WNHNN and SYGVQD (reference sequence). DNA for the CDR3: TGCGCCAGCAGTGAGTCTCGGAATTCACCCCTCCACTTT. It codes for CASSESRNSPLHF.

There are a few counts of this clone. The chain combines TRBV6-5 with TRBJ1-5, with D perhaps matching TRBD1 (5 bases). Germline V lookup: CDR1 MNHEY, CDR2 SVGAGI. Trimming took off 7 bases at V and 10 bases at J, with 14 bases between the two ends. CDR3 length equals 12 residues. CDR3 in amino acids: CASKRGDGPQHF. DNA for the CDR3: TGTGCCAGCAAACGGGGGGACGGACCCCAGCATTTT.

The V gene is TRBV25-1, the J gene TRBJ1-6; unclear D gene. This CDR3 contains 15 residues. Between the trimmed V and J ends, which lost 6 bases and 4 bases, there was a span of 13 bases. Germline CDR1 reads MGHDK; CDR2 reads SYGVNS. The CDR3 region has the DNA TGTGCCAGCAGACCCCGGACGGCTTATAATTCACCCCTCCACTTT. It specifies CASRPRTAYNSPLHF.

There are a few counts of this clone. This rearrangement joins TRBV4-1 to TRBJ2-6; TRBD1 matches at 9 bases. The CDR3 has 20 residues. Per germline, CDR1 MGHRA and CDR2 YSYEKL. The V gene end was trimmed by 4 bases and the J gene end by 0 bases; junction bases not matched to a gene: 13. The CDR3 DNA is TGCGCCAGCAGCCGTCAGAGAATAACAGGGGGCACCTCTGGGGCCAACGTCCTGACTTTC. Translated: CASSRQRITGGTSGANVLTF.

The CDR3, as DNA: TGCGCCAGACAGGGGGAGGGATTGAGGGGGACTGAAGCTTTCTTT. Protein: CARQGEGLRGTEAFF. The V and J genes are TRBV5-1 and TRBJ1-1; 8 bases match TRBD1. The J segment lost 5 bases and the V segment lost 8 bases, leaving 14 bases of the junction unmatched. CDR3 size: 15 residues. From germline, CDR1 is SGHRS and CDR2 YFSETQ.

This clone was seen more than once but under ten times. The gene calls are TRBV4-2 and TRBJ1-1, with 7 bases matching TRBD1. The CDR3 runs to 15 residues. After removal of 1 base from V and 1 base from J, the junction contained 3 bases not matched to a gene. Looked up from germline, CDR1 is LGHNA and CDR2 is YNFKEQ. CDR3 residues: CASSQVGTANTEAFF. Here the CDR3 DNA reads TGTGCCAGCAGCCAAGTTGGGACAGCGAACACTGAAGCTTTCTTT.

This chain connects TRBV11-3 to TRBJ2-1; 7 bases align to TRBD1. V lost 5 bases to trimming and J lost 4 bases; unmatched junction nucleotides: 5. The CDR3 totals 14 residues. Germline CDR1 SGHNT, CDR2 YENEEA. CDR3 nucleotides: TGTGCCAGCAGCCCGGGACAGATTTACAATGAGCAGTTCTTC. Translation: CASSPGQIYNEQFF.